This is a list of T cell receptor beta chains from one sample in a study of blood T cells in healthy people across ages. TCRdb re-called the 5' RACE reads through MiXCR, storing one row per CDR3 protein. The repertoire holds 700,000 to 850,000 distinct CDR3 sequences, with 53% as singletons. The specimen was blood. All receptors derive from an elderly man in good health. Each CDR3 is given with its conserved first and last residue. The order of the fields is J gene, V gene, CDR3 protein.

NA TRBV10-3 CAISRLAGEACEQYF
TRBJ1-4 TRBV14 CASSKRGFRNEKLFF
TRBJ2-7 TRBV6-1 CASSTGTSGRARNEQYF
TRBJ2-3 TRBV29-1 CSGFRDRQYF
NA TRBV27 CASSWALKGTQYF
TRBJ2-1 TRBV7-2 CASSLAAERSGRRGNEQFF
TRBJ1-2 TRBV12-3/TRBV12-4 CASRIEGSAGYTF
TRBJ1-6 TRBV28 CASTLSTNAPLHF
TRBJ2-7 TRBV12-3/TRBV12-4 CASRETVSYEQYF
TRBJ2-1 TRBV6-5 CASSYSTGPLAGSLNEQFF
TRBJ2-7 TRBV29-1 CSVGPGQISSYEQYF
NA TRBV29-1 CSVVVWREGSYEQYF
TRBJ2-1 TRBV7-9 CASSRRLAGSNNEQFF
TRBJ2-7 TRBV12-3/TRBV12-4 CASSFASGYEQYF
TRBJ2-1 TRBV4-2 CASSQDRPSQSSYNEQFF
TRBJ2-5 TRBV4-1 CASSLGPSGRETQYF
TRBJ2-5 TRBV20-1 CSARDGLAGEKQYF
TRBJ1-3 TRBV7-4 CASTQSHSGNTIYF
TRBJ2-2 TRBV5-1 CASSGLAGHTGELFF
TRBJ2-1 TRBV7-6 CASSLAHRTSGETNEQFF
TRBJ1-5 TRBV20-1 CSARDGGRGSNQPQHF
NA TRBV10-2 CASSYPTEQYF
TRBJ2-3 TRBV5-1 CASSPSGRPLVSTDTQYF
TRBJ2-1 TRBV7-2 CASSLVGGPNNEQFF
TRBJ2-1 TRBV5-5 CASSRDSSAREQFF
TRBJ2-5 TRBV5-1 CASRGLAGGQQETQYF
TRBJ2-7 TRBV29-1 CSVAGQGRKPDEQYF
TRBJ2-3 TRBV29-1 CSVGGDVGYAYF
TRBJ2-7 TRBV25-1 CASSELRLATTYLPYEQYF
TRBJ2-5 TRBV9 CASSPIAGGQRETQYF
TRBJ1-2 TRBV21-1 CAPGGRDRYGYTF
TRBJ2-7 TRBV20-1 CSAEARASGGNEQYF
TRBJ2-7 TRBV28 CASSDPSLAGLSYEQYF
TRBJ2-3 TRBV19 CASSTTGTRYAYF
TRBJ2-4 TRBV28 CASSPGVDKNIQYF
TRBJ2-1 TRBV11-1 CASSELVSSYNEQFF
NA TRBV4-1 CASSQGPAGAYEQYF
TRBJ2-1 TRBV7-2 CASSPAGVSYNEQFF
TRBJ1-2 TRBV29-1 CSVERVRQGNYGYTF
TRBJ1-4 TRBV6-5 CASRLAGYREKLFF
TRBJ2-7 TRBV7-9 CASSHGLLLFYEQYF
TRBJ2-1 TRBV20-1 CSASRDLEGEQFF
TRBJ2-7 TRBV2 CASIPDRNSYEQYF
TRBJ2-3 TRBV5-1 CASSLDISGSAQYF
TRBJ1-5 TRBV5-8 CASSAGARNNQPQHF
TRBJ2-1 TRBV24-1 CATSDGPGGGSSYNEQFF
TRBJ2-2 TRBV3-1 CASSRRDTISNTGELFF
TRBJ2-4 TRBV10-1 CASREPGLAGDEQYF
TRBJ2-1 TRBV27 CASSPLASGRENEQFF
TRBJ2-1 TRBV5-4 CASSRDSQTNEQFF
TRBJ2-1 TRBV12-5 CASGLGAEGEQFF
TRBJ2-4 TRBV9 CASRGGTSNIQYF
TRBJ2-1 TRBV7-9 CASSPPDRARGDNEQFF
TRBJ1-5 TRBV21-1 CASKWDLNQPQHF
TRBJ2-3 TRBV5-1 CASSRGPGADPDTQYF
TRBJ2-5 TRBV29-1 CSVEAAFQETQYF
TRBJ2-5 TRBV19 CASSLTGPPQETQYF